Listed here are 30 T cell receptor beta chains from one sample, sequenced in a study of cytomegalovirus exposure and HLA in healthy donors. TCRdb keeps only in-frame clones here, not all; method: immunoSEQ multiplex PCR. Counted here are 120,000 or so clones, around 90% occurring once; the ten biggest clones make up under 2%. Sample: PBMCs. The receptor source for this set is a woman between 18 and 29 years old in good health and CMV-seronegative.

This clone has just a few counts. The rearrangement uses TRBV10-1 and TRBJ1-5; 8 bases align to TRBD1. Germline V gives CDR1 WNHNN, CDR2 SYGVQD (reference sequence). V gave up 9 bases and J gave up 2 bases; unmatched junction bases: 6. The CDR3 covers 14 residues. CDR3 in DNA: TGCGCCAGTGACAGGACAGGGCGCAATCAGCCCCAGCATTTT. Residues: CASDRTGRNQPQHF.

The CDR3 loop reads CASREVEAFF. CDR3 nucleotides: TGTGCCAGCCGAGAGGTAGAAGCTTTCTTT. This chain joins TRBV6-1 and TRBJ1-1; D gene ambiguous. The ends were cut back, 8 bases at V and 8 bases at J, with 9 bases in the middle. This CDR3 has 10 residues. The V gene's germline CDR1 is MNHNS and CDR2 SASEGT.

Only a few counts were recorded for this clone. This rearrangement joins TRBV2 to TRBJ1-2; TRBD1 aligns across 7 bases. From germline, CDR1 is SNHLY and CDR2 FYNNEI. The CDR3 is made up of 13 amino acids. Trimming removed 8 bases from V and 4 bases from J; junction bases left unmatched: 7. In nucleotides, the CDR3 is TGTGCCAGCTTTCGACAGGGTAGCTATGGCTACACCTTC. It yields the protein CASFRQGSYGYTF.

The CDR3 region has the DNA TGCGCCAGCAGCTATACAGGGGAAACAGATACGCAGTATTTT. This encodes CASSYTGETDTQYF. The chain uses TRBV5-1 and TRBJ2-3; TRBD1 agrees at 7 bases. Germline CDR1 reads SGHRS; CDR2 reads YFSETQ. This CDR3 has 14 residues. The V segment lost 3 bases and the J segment 3 bases; nucleotides outside the gene matches: 4.

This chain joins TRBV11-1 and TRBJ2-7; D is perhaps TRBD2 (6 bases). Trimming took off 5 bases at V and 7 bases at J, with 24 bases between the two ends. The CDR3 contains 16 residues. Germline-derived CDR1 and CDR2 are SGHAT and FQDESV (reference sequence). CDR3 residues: CASSPNRGLTVREQYF. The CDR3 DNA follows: TGTGCCAGCAGCCCAAACAGAGGACTAACCGTACGAGAGCAGTACTTC.

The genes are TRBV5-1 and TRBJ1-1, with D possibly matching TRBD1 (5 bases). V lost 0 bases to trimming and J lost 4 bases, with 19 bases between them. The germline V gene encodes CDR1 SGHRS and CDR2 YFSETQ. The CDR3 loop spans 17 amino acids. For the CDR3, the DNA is TGCGCCAGCAGCTTGGTTTTGGGACTCCAGTCGAGCACTGAAGCTTTCTTT. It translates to CASSLVLGLQSSTEAFF.

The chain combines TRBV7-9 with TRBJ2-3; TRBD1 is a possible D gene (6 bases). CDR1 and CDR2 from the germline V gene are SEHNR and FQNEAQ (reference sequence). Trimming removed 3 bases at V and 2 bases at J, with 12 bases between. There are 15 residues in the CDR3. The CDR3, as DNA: TGTGCCAGCAGCTTGAGGGACACTTTCACAGATACGCAGTATTTT. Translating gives CASSLRDTFTDTQYF. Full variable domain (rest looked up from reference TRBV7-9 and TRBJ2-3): DTGVSQNPRHKITKRGQNVTFRCDPISEHNRLYWYRQTLGQGPEFLTYFQNEAQLEKSRLLSDRFSAERPKGSFSTLEIQRTEQGDSAMYLCASSLRDTFTDTQYFGPGTRLTVL.

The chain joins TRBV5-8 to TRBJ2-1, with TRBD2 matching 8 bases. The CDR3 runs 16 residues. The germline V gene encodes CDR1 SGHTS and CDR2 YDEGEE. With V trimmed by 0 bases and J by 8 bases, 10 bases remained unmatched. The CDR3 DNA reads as TGTGCCAGCAGCTTGGGGTCGCGAGGACTAGCCTATGAGCAGTTCTTC. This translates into CASSLGSRGLAYEQFF.

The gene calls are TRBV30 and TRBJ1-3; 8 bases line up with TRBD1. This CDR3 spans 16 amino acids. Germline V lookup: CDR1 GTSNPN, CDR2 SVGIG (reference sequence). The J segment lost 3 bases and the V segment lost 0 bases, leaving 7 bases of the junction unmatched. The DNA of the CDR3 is TGTGCCTGGAGTGTACCCCAGGGGGCAGATGGAAACACCATATATTTT. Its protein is CAWSVPQGADGNTIYF.

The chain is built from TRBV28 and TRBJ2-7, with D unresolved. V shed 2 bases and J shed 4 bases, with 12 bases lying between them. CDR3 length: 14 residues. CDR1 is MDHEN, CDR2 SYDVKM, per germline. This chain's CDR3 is CASSLVVAVYEQYF. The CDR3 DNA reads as TGTGCCAGCAGTTTAGTGGTCGCAGTATACGAGCAGTACTTC.

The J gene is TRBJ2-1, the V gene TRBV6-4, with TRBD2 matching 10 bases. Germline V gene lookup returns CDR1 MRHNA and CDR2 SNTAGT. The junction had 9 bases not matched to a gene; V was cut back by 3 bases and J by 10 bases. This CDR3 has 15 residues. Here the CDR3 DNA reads TGTGCCAGCAGTGAACAGCGGGGGGGTACTGACGAGCAGTTCTTC. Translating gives CASSEQRGGTDEQFF.

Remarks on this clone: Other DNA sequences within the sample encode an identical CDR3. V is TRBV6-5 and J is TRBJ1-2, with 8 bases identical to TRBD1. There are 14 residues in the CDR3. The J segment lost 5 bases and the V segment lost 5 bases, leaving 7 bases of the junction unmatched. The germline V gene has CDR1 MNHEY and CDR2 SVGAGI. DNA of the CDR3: TGTGCCAGCAGTACTGGACAGGGTGGTTATGGCTACACCTTC. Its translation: CASSTGQGGYGYTF.

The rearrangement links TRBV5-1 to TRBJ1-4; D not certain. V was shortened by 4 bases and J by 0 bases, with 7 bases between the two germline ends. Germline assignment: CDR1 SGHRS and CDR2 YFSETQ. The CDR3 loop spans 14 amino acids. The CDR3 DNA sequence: TGCGCCAGCAGCCTCACTGCAACTAATGAAAAACTGTTTTTT. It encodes CASSLTATNEKLFF.

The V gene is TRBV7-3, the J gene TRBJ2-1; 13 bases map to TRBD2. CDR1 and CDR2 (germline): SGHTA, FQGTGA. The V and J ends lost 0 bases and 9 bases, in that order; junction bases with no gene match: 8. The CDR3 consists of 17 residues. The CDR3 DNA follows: TGTGCCAGCAGCTTAACGGCACTAGCGGGAGGGCGTGGTGAGCAGTTCTTC. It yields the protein CASSLTALAGGRGEQFF.

The DNA of the CDR3 is TGTGCCAGCAGGACGCCGGGACAGGGGTCTAATCAGCCCCAGCATTTT. It is translated as CASRTPGQGSNQPQHF. J is TRBJ1-5 and V is TRBV2, with 10 bases identical to TRBD1. The germline gives CDR1 SNHLY, CDR2 FYNNEI. The CDR3 has 16 amino acids. V dropped 6 bases and J dropped 4; count of bases not matched to a gene: 9.

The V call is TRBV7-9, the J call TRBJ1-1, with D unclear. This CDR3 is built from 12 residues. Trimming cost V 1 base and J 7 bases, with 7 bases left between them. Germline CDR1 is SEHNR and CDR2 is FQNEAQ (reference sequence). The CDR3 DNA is TGTGCCAGCAGCTTAGACAGCTTTGAAGCTTTCTTT. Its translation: CASSLDSFEAFF. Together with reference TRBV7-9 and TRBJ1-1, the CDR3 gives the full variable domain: DTGVSQNPRHKITKRGQNVTFRCDPISEHNRLYWYRQTLGQGPEFLTYFQNEAQLEKSRLLSDRFSAERPKGSFSTLEIQRTEQGDSAMYLCASSLDSFEAFFGQGTRLTVV.

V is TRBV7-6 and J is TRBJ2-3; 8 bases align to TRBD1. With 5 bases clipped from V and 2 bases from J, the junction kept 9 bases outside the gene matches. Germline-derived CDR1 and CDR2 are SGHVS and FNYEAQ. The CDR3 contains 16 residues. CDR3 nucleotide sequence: TGTGCCAGCAGCCCTTGGACAGGGACAACCACAGATACGCAGTATTTT. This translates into CASSPWTGTTTDTQYF.

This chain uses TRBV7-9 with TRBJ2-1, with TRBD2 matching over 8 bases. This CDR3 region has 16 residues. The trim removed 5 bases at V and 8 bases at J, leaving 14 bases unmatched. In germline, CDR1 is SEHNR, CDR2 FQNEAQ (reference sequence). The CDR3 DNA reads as TGTGCCAGCAGCACCCCATCGGCGGGAGGCCAGGATGAGCAGTTCTTC. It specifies CASSTPSAGGQDEQFF.

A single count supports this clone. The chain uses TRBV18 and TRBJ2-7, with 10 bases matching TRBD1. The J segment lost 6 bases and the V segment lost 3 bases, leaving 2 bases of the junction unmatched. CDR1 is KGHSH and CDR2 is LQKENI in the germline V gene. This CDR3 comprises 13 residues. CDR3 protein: CASSPRDRGEQYF. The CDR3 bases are TGTGCCAGCTCACCCCGGGACAGGGGCGAGCAGTACTTC.

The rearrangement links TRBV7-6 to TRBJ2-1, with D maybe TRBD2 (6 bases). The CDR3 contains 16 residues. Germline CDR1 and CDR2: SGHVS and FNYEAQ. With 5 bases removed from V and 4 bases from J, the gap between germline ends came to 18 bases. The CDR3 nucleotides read TGTGCCAGCAGCCGAATGGGGGGTTACGGGTACAATGAGCAGTTCTTC. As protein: CASSRMGGYGYNEQFF.

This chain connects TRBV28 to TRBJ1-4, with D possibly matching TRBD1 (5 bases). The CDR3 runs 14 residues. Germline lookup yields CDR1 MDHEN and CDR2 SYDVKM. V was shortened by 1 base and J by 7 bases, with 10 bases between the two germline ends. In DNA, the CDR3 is TGTGCCAGCAGTTTATACCAGGGAGGTGAAAAACTGTTTTTT. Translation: CASSLYQGGEKLFF.

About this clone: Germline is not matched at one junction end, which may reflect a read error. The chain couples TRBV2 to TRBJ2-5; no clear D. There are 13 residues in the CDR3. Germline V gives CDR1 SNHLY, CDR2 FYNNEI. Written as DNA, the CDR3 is TGTGCCAGCAGTGAAACCCCCGCCCATGAGCGCGACTTC. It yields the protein CASSETPAHERDF.

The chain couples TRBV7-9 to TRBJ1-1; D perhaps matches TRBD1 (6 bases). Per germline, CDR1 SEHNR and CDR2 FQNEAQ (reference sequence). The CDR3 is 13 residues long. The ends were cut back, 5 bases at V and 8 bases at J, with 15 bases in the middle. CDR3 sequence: CASSPPGALEAFF. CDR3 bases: TGTGCCAGCAGCCCCCCAGGGGCACTGGAAGCTTTCTTT.

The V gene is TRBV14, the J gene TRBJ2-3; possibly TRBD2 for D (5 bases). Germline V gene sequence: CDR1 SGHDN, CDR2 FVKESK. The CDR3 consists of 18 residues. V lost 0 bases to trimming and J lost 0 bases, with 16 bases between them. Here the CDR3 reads CASSQDLRGKASTDTQYF. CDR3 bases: TGTGCCAGCAGCCAAGACCTAAGAGGGAAGGCCAGCACAGATACGCAGTATTTT.

The DNA of the CDR3 is TGTGCCAGCAGCTTAGAGTGGACTAGCGGGAAGCCCCAACTCTCCTACGAGCAGTACTTC. Translated, it gives CASSLEWTSGKPQLSYEQYF. This rearrangement joins TRBV11-3 to TRBJ2-7; 12 bases map to TRBD2. Germline V gene data show CDR1 as SGHNT and CDR2 as YENEEA. The CDR3 is made up of 20 amino acids. Trimming removed 0 bases from V and 0 bases from J; junction bases left unmatched: 12.

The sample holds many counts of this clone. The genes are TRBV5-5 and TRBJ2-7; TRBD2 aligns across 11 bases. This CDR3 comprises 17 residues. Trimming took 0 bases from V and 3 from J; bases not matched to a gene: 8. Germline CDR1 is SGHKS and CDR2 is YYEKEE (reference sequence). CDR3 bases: TGTGCCAGCAGCTTGGTTAGCGGGGGGGCCTTGATCTACGAGCAGTACTTC. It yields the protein CASSLVSGGALIYEQYF.

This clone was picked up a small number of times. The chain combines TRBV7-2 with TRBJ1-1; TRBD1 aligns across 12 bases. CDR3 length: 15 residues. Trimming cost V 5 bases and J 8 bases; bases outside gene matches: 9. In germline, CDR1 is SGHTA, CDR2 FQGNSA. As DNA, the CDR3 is TGTGCCAGCAGCCACCGGGACAGGGGGCTTCAAGAAGCTTTCTTT. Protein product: CASSHRDRGLQEAFF.

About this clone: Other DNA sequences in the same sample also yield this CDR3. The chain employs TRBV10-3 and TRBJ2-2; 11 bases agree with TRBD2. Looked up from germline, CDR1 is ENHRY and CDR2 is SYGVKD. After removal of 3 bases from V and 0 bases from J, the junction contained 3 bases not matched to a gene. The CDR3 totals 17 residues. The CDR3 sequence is CAISEVSGGANTGELFF. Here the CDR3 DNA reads TGTGCCATCAGTGAAGTTAGCGGGGGGGCGAACACCGGGGAGCTGTTTTTT.

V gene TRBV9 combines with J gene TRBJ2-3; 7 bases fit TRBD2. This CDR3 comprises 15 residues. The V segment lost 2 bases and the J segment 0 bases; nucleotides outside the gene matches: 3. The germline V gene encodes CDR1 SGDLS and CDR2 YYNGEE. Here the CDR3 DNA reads TGTGCCAGCAGCGTGGGCGGGGGAAGCACAGATACGCAGTATTTT. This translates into CASSVGGGSTDTQYF.

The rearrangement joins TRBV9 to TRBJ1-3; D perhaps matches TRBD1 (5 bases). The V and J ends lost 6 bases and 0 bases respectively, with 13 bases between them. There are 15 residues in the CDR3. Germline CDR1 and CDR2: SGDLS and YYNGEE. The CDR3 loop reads CASTPTGSSGNTIYF. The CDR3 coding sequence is TGTGCCAGCACCCCAACAGGCTCCTCTGGAAACACCATATATTTT.